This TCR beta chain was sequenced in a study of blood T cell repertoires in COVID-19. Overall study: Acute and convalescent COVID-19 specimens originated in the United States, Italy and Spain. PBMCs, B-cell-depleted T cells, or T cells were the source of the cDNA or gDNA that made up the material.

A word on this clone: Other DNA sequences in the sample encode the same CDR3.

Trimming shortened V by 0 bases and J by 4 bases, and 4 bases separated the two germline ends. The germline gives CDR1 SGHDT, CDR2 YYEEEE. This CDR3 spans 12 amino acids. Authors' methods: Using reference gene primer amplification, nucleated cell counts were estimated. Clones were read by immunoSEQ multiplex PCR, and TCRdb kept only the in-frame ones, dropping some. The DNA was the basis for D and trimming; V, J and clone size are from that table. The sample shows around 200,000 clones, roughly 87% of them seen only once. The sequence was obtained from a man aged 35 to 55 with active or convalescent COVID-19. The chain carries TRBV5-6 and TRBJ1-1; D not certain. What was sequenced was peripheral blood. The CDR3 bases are TGTGCCAGCAGCTTGGGGAGCACTGAAGCTTTCTTT. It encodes CASSLGSTEAFF.